Shown below are 22 T cell receptor beta chains from a single sample sequenced in a study of blood T cell repertoires in COVID-19. Measured with immunoSEQ multiplex PCR; TCRdb has only the in-frame clones, and not every one. The data hold more than 350,000 clones, with roughly 89% observed a single time. Sequences were obtained from PBMCs or T cells enriched from blood (not recorded which). Source of these receptors: a woman aged 45-65 years who had recovered from COVID-19.

The chain has TRBV7-2 and TRBJ2-5, with a possible D match to TRBD2 (6 bases). Germline loops: CDR1 SGHTA, CDR2 FQGNSA. Trimming shortened V by 1 base and J by 2 bases, and 14 bases separated the two germline ends. This CDR3 is 16 amino acids long. CDR3 amino acids: CASSLGAGRTQETQYF. In DNA form, the CDR3 reads TGTGCCAGCAGCTTAGGCGCGGGGCGTACACAAGAGACCCAGTACTTC.

The rearrangement links TRBV12-3 or TRBV12-4 to TRBJ2-1, with D possibly matching TRBD1 (6 bases). The CDR3 totals 11 residues. Deletions cut 5 bases from V and 10 bases from J, with 9 bases between. The CDR3 reads CASSDGTEQFF. DNA for the CDR3: TGTGCCAGCAGTGACGGGACAGAGCAGTTCTTC.

This clone has a single count. V gene TRBV2 combines with J gene TRBJ2-7; possibly TRBD1 for D (5 bases). Between the trimmed V and J ends, which lost 4 bases and 2 bases, there was a span of 6 bases. The CDR3 spans 12 residues. Germline lookup yields CDR1 SNHLY and CDR2 FYNNEI. CDR3 DNA sequence: TGTGCCAGCAGTGGACAGACCTACGAGCAGTACTTC. It is translated as CASSGQTYEQYF. The full variable domain, completed using reference TRBV2 and TRBJ2-7, is EPEVTQTPSHQVTQMGQEVILRCVPISNHLYFYWYRQILGQKVEFLVSFYNNEISEKSEIFDDQFSVERPDGSNFTLKIRSTKLEDSAMYFCASSGQTYEQYFGPGTRLTVT.

The chain carries TRBV3-1 (or the pseudogene TRBV3-2) and TRBJ1-2; TRBD1 is a possible D gene (5 bases). CDR3 length: 14 amino acids. Germline V CDR1 and CDR2: LGHDT, YNNKEL (reference sequence). Trimming left V 3 bases short and J 7 bases short, with 15 bases between. CDR3 DNA sequence: TGTGCCAGCAGCCACCGTACGCGGGGGGGTGGCTACACCTTC. As protein: CASSHRTRGGGYTF.

The rearrangement uses TRBV12-3 or TRBV12-4 and TRBJ1-5; D call uncertain. This CDR3 comprises 11 residues. Trimming left V 4 bases short and J 9 bases short, with 7 bases between. The CDR3 loop is CASSSFGPQHF. The CDR3 nucleotides read TGTGCCAGCAGTTCATTCGGGCCCCAGCATTTT.

The J gene is TRBJ2-7, the V gene TRBV7-6; D is perhaps TRBD2 (6 bases). Trimming removed 5 bases at V and 9 bases at J, with 20 bases between. Germline V gene sequence: CDR1 SGHVS, CDR2 FNYEAQ. The CDR3 consists of 14 residues. CDR3 sequence: CASSNYGGPTAQYF. In DNA form, the CDR3 reads TGTGCCAGCAGCAACTACGGGGGTCCAACGGCGCAGTACTTC. Full variable domain (rest looked up from reference TRBV7-6 and TRBJ2-7): GAGVSQSPRYKVTKRGQDVALRCDPISGHVSLYWYRQALGQGPEFLTYFNYEAQQDKSGLPNDRFSAERPEGSISTLTIQRTEQRDSAMYRCASSNYGGPTAQYFGPGTRLTVT.

This clone was found once. The rearrangement links TRBV18 to TRBJ1-2, with TRBD1 matching over 8 bases. In germline, CDR1 is KGHSH, CDR2 LQKENI. The CDR3 runs to 14 residues. V was clipped by 4 bases and J by 4 bases; unmatched bases: 5. For the CDR3, the DNA is TGTGCCAGCTCACTGGGACAGGTCCTCTATGGCTACACCTTC. This encodes CASSLGQVLYGYTF.

V gene TRBV25-1 combines with J gene TRBJ1-4, with 7 bases that match TRBD1. The CDR3 totals 18 residues. V trimming: 3 bases; J trimming: 5 bases; junction bases outside the gene matches: 15. The germline CDR1 and CDR2 sequences are MGHDK and SYGVNS. CDR3 in amino acids: CASSDRRGTVRENEKLFF. The CDR3, as DNA: TGTGCCAGCAGTGATCGCCGGGGGACAGTCCGGGAAAATGAAAAACTGTTTTTT.

The V call is TRBV7-2, the J call TRBJ1-3, with D unclear. The germline V and J ends were trimmed by 5 bases and 7 bases, with 18 bases remaining between them. This CDR3 region has 15 residues. CDR1 is SGHTA and CDR2 is FQGNSA in the germline V gene. The CDR3 nucleotides read TGTGCCAGCAGCGCGGCCGGGGAGGTCGGGAACACCATATATTTT. Translated, it gives CASSAAGEVGNTIYF.

J is TRBJ2-5 and V is TRBV19, with 12 bases matching TRBD1. V lost 9 bases and J lost 5; bases outside the gene matches: 1. The germline gives CDR1 LNHDA, CDR2 SQIVND (reference sequence). CDR3 length: 12 amino acids. The CDR3 region is CARGQGAETQYF. In DNA, the CDR3 is TGTGCCAGGGGACAGGGGGCTGAGACCCAGTACTTC.

The chain joins TRBV5-8 to TRBJ1-2; 9 nucleotides align to TRBD1. This CDR3 has 13 amino acids. Germline V gene data show CDR1 as SGHTS and CDR2 as YDEGEE. J gave up 7 bases and V 5 bases, and 6 bases lay outside the gene matches. Written as DNA, the CDR3 is TGTGCCAGCAGACGGACAGGGGATCGTGGCTACACCTTC. Encoded protein: CASRRTGDRGYTF.

The V gene is TRBV5-6, the J gene TRBJ1-2, with D unresolved. The CDR3 loop spans 18 amino acids. CDR1 SGHDT and CDR2 YYEEEE come from the germline V gene. Trimming pared 2 bases from V and 5 bases from J, leaving 25 bases between. Here the CDR3 DNA reads TGTGCCAGCAGCTTTTCTGATTTGAGGCGACTTACCCCTTATGGCTACACCTTC. Its protein product is CASSFSDLRRLTPYGYTF.

V is TRBV3-1 (or the pseudogene TRBV3-2) and J is TRBJ2-7; D perhaps matches TRBD1 (6 bases). V lost 3 bases, J lost 1 base, and 13 bases lay in between. The germline CDR1 and CDR2 sequences are LGHDT and YNNKEL (reference sequence). The CDR3 extends over 15 amino acids. The DNA of the CDR3 is TGTGCCAGCAGCCATGGCAGGGGATTATCCTACGAGCAGTACTTC. Its translation is CASSHGRGLSYEQYF.

This clone has just one count. The genes are TRBV2 and TRBJ2-2; tentatively, D is TRBD1 (6 bases). The CDR3 covers 14 residues. CDR1 is SNHLY, CDR2 FYNNEI, per germline. The ends were cut back, 8 bases at V and 5 bases at J, with 15 bases in the middle. CDR3 sequence: CASGAGASTGELFF. The CDR3 coding sequence is TGTGCCAGCGGCGCAGGGGCCTCTACCGGGGAGCTGTTTTTT.

The rearrangement joins TRBV3-1 (or the pseudogene TRBV3-2) to TRBJ2-3, with TRBD2 as a possible D gene (7 bases). The CDR3 is 14 residues long. With 8 bases removed from V and 2 bases from J, the gap between germline ends came to 14 bases. The V gene's germline CDR1 is LGHDT and CDR2 YNNKEL (reference sequence). The CDR3 nucleotides are TGTGCCAGCTTCAAAGGGGGGGTCACAGATACGCAGTATTTT. Protein product: CASFKGGVTDTQYF.

CDR3 loop: CASSMGRTSPLHF. The CDR3 DNA reads as TGTGCCAGTAGTATGGGCAGGACATCACCCCTCCACTTT. The J gene is TRBJ1-6, the V gene TRBV19, with a possible D match to TRBD1 (5 bases). Germline V gene sequence: CDR1 LNHDA, CDR2 SQIVND (reference sequence). V was pared by 3 bases and J by 10 bases, with 10 bases between. The CDR3 contains 13 residues. The full variable domain, with the rest looked up from reference TRBV19 and TRBJ1-6, is DGGITQSPKYLFRKEGQNVTLSCEQNLNHDAMYWYRQDPGQGLRLIYYSQIVNDFQKGDIAEGYSVSREKKESFPLTVTSAQKNPTAFYLCASSMGRTSPLHFGNGTRLTVT.

Concerning this clone: The same CDR3 also results from other DNA sequences found in this sample. The CDR3 is CASSSGQGGEKLFF. DNA of the CDR3: TGCGCCAGCAGTTCAGGACAGGGCGGTGAAAAACTGTTTTTT. This rearrangement joins TRBV5-1 to TRBJ1-4, with 8 bases aligning to TRBD1. V lost 5 bases to trimming and J lost 7 bases; unmatched junction nucleotides: 7. Germline V lookup: CDR1 SGHRS, CDR2 YFSETQ. This CDR3 comprises 14 residues.

Only one count was recorded for this clone. V and J are TRBV29-1 and TRBJ2-1, with TRBD2 identical over 9 bases. With V trimmed by 1 base and J by 4 bases, 8 bases remained unmatched. CDR1 is SQVTM, CDR2 ANQGSEA, per germline. The CDR3 has 16 residues. CDR3 sequence (DNA): TGCAGCGTTGAAGGTGCGGAGCGGGGGGTTTACAATGAGCAGTTCTTC. Its protein product is CSVEGAERGVYNEQFF.

This chain links TRBV12-3 or TRBV12-4 with TRBJ2-7; D perhaps matches TRBD2 (5 bases). This CDR3 spans 13 amino acids. Trimming left V 1 base short and J 1 base short, with 5 bases between. CDR3 bases: TGTGCCAGCAGTTTAGGAGGGTCCTACGAGCAGTACTTC. Protein: CASSLGGSYEQYF.

The J gene is TRBJ1-2, the V gene TRBV5-1, with D perhaps matching TRBD1 (6 bases). Trimming left V 5 bases short and J 4 bases short, with 12 bases between. Germline V gives CDR1 SGHRS, CDR2 YFSETQ. The CDR3 sequence is 13 residues long. CDR3 protein: CASRQTGTYGYTF. As DNA, the CDR3 is TGCGCCAGCAGGCAAACAGGGACCTATGGCTACACCTTC.

The chain is built from TRBV28 and TRBJ1-2; 10 bases match TRBD1. The V gene end was trimmed by 4 bases and the J gene end by 4 bases; junction bases not matched to a gene: 12. The germline V gene has CDR1 MDHEN and CDR2 SYDVKM. This CDR3 is built from 17 residues. CDR3 region: CASSSRSPGQGFYGYTF. DNA for the CDR3: TGTGCCAGCAGTTCTCGGAGCCCGGGACAGGGGTTCTATGGCTACACCTTC.

The chain joins TRBV6-5 to TRBJ2-2, with D unresolved. The V gene's germline CDR1 is MNHEY and CDR2 SVGAGI. This CDR3 comprises 15 residues. The germline V and J ends were trimmed by 5 bases and 0 bases, with 10 bases remaining between them. CDR3 coding DNA: TGTGCCAGCAGTCTCAACCCGGCGAACACCGGGGAGCTGTTTTTT. This codes for CASSLNPANTGELFF.